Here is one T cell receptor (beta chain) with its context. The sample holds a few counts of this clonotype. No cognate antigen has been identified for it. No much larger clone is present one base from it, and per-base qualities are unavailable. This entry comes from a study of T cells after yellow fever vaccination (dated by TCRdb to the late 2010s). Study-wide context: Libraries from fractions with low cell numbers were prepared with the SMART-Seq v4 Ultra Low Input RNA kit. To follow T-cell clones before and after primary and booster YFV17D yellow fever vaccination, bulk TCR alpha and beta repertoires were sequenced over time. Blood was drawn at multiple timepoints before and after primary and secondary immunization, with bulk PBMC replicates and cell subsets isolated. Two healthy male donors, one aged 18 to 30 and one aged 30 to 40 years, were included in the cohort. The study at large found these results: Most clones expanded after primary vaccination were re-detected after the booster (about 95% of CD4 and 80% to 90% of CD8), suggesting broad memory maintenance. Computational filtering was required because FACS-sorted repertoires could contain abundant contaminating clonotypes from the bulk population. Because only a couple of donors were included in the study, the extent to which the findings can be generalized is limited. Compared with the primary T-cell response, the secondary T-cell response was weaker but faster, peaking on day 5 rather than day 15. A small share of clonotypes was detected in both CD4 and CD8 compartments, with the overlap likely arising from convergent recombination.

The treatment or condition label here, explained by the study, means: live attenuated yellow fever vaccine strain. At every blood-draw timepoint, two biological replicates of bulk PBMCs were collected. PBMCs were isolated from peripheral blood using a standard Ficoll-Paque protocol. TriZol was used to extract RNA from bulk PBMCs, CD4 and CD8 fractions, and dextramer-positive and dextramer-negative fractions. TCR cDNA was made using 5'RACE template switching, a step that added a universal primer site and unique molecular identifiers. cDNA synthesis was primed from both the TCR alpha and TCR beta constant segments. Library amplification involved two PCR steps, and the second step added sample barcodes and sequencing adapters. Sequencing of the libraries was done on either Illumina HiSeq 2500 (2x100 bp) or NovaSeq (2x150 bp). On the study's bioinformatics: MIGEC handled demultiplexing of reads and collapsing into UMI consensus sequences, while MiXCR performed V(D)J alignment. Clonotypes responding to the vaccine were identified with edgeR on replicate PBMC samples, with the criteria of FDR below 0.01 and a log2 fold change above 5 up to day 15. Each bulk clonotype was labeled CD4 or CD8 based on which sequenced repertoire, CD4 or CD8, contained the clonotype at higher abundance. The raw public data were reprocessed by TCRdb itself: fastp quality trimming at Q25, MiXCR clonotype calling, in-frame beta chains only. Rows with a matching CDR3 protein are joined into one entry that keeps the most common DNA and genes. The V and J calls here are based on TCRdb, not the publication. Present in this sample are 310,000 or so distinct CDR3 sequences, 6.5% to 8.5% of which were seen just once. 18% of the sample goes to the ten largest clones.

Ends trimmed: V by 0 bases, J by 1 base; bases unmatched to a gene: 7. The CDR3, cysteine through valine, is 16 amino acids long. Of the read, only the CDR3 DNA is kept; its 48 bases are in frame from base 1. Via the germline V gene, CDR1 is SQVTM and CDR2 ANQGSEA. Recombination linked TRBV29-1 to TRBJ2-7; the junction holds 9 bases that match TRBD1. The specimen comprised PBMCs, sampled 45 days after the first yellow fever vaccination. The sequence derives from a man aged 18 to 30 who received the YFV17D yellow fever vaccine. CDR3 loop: CSVEEDGTGKSYEQYV. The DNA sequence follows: TGCAGCGTTGAAGAGGATGGGACAGGGAAATCCTACGAGCAGTACGTC.